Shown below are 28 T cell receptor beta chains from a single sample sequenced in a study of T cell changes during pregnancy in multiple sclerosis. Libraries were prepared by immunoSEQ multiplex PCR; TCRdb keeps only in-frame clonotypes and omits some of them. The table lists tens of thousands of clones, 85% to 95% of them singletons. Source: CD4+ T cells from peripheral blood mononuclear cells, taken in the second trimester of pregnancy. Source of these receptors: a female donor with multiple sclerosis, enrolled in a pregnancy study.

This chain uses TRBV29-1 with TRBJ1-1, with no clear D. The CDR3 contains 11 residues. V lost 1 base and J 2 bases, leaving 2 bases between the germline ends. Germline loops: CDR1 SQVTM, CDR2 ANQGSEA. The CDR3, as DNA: TGCAGCGTTGAAGTAAACACTGAAGCTTTCTTT. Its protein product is CSVEVNTEAFF.

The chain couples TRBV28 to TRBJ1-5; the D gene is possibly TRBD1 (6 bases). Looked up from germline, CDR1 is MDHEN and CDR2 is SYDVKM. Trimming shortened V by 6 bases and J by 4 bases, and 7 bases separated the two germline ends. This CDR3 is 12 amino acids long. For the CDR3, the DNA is TGTGCCAGCAGGGGGGCAAATCAGCCCCAGCATTTT. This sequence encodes CASRGANQPQHF.

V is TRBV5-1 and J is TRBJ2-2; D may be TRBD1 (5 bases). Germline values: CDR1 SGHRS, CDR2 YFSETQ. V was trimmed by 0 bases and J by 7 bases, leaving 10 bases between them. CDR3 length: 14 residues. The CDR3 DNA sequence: TGCGCCAGCAGCTTGGTGACAGTGAGCGGGGAGCTGTTTTTT. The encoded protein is CASSLVTVSGELFF.

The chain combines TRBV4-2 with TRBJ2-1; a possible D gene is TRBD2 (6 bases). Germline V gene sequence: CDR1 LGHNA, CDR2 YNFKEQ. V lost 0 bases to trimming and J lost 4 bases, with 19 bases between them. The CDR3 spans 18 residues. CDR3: CASSQDSRRDGTYNEQFF. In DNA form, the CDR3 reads TGTGCCAGCAGCCAAGATTCGAGGCGGGACGGAACTTACAATGAGCAGTTCTTC.

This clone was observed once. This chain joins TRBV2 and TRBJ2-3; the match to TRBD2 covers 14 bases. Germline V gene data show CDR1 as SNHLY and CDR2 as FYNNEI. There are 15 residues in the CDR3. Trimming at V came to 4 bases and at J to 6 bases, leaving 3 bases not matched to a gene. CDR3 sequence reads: CASSGTSGGRDTQYF. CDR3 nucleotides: TGTGCCAGCAGTGGGACTAGCGGGGGGAGGGATACGCAGTATTTT.

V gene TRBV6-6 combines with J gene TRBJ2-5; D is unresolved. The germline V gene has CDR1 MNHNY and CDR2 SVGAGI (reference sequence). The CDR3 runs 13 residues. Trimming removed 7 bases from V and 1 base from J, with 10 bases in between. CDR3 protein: CASTGPVQETQYF. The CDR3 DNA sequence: TGTGCCAGCACCGGTCCCGTCCAAGAGACCCAGTACTTC.

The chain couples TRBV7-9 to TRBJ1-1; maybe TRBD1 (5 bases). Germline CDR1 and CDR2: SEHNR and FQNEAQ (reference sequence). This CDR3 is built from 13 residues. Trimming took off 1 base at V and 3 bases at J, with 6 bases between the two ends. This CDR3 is CASSLVGDTEAFF. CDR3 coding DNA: TGTGCCAGCAGCTTAGTAGGGGACACTGAAGCTTTCTTT.

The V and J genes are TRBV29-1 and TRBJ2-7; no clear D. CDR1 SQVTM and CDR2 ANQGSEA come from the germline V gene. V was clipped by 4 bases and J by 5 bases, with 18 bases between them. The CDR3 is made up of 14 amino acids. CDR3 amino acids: CSVGVFRGLNEQYF. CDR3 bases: TGCAGCGTTGGGGTTTTTCGAGGCCTCAACGAGCAGTACTTC.

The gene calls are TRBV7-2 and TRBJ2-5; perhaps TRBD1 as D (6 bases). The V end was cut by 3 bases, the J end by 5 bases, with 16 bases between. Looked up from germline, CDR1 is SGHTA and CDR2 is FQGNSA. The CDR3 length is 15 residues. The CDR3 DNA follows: TGTGCCAGCAGCTTCGGCCCGGACAGAAGGGAGACCCAGTACTTC. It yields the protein CASSFGPDRRETQYF.

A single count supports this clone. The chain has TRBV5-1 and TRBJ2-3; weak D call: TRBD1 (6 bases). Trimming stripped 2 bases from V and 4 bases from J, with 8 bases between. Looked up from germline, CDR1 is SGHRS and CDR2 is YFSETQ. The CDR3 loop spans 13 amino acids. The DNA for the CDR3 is TGCGCCAGCAGCTTACAGGGTTCAGATACGCAGTATTTT. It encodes CASSLQGSDTQYF.

CDR3 sequence (DNA): TGTGCCAGCAGCCGTACTAAGAACAACTACAATGAGCAGTTCTTC. It is translated as CASSRTKNNYNEQFF. J is TRBJ2-1 and V is TRBV7-2; D is ambiguous. The CDR3 is 15 amino acids. V was pared by 5 bases and J by 3 bases, with 14 bases between. Germline CDR1 is SGHTA and CDR2 is FQGNSA.

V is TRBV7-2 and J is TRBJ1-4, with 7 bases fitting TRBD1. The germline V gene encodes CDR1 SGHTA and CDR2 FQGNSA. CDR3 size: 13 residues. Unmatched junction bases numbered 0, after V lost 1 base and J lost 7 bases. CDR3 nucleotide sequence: TGTGCCAGCAGCTTAGACAGGGGTGAAAAACTGTTTTTT. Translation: CASSLDRGEKLFF.

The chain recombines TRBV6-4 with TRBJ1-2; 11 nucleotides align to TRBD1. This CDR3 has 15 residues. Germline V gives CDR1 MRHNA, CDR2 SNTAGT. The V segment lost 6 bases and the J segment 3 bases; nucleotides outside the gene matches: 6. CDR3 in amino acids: CASRWTGGADYGYTF. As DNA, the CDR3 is TGTGCCAGCAGATGGACAGGGGGCGCCGACTATGGCTACACCTTC.

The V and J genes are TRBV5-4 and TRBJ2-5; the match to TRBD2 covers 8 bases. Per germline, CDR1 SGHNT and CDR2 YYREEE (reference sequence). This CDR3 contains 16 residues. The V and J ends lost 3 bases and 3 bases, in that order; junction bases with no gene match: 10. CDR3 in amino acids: CASSSPWSGGEETQYF. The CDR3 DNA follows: TGTGCCAGCAGCTCGCCCTGGTCGGGGGGGGAAGAGACCCAGTACTTC.

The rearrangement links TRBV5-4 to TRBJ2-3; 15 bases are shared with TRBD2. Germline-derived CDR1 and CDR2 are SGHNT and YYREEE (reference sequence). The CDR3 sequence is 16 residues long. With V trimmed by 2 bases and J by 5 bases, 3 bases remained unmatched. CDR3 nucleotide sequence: TGTGCCAGCAGCTTAGGACTAGCGGGGGGGTTAGATACGCAGTATTTT. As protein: CASSLGLAGGLDTQYF.

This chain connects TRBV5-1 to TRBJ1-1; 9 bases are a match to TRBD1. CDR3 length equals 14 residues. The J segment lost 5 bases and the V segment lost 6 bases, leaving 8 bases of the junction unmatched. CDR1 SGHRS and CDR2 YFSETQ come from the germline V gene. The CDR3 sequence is CASTLKQGATEAFF. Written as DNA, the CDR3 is TGCGCCAGCACCCTTAAACAGGGGGCAACTGAAGCTTTCTTT.

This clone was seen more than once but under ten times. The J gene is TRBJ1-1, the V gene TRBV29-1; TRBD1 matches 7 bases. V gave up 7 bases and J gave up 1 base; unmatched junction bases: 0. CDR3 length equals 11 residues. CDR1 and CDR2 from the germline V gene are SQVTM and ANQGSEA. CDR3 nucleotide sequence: TGCAGCGGGACAGGGAACACTGAAGCTTTCTTT. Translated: CSGTGNTEAFF.

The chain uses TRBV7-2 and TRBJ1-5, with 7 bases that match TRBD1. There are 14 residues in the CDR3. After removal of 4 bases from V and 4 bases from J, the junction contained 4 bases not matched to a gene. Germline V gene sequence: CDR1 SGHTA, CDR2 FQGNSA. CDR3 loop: CASSWGQLNQPQHF. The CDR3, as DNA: TGTGCCAGCAGCTGGGGACAGTTAAATCAGCCCCAGCATTTT.

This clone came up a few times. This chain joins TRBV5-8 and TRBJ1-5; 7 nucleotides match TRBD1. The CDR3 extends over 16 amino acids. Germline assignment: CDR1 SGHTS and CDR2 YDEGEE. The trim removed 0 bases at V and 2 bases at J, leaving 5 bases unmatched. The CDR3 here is CASSLGTGSGNQPQHF. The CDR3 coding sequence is TGTGCCAGCAGCTTGGGGACAGGTTCGGGCAATCAGCCCCAGCATTTT.

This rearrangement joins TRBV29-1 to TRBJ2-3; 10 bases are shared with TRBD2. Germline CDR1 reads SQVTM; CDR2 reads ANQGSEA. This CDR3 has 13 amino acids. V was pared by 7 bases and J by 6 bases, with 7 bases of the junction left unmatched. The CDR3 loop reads CSDRSGRMDTQYF. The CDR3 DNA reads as TGCAGCGATCGTAGCGGGAGGATGGATACGCAGTATTTT.

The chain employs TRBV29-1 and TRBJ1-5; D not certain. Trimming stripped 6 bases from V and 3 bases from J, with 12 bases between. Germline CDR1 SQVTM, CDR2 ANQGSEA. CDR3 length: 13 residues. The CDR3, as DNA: TGCAGCGTCATGTTGGCGGACAATCAGCCCCAGCATTTT. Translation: CSVMLADNQPQHF.

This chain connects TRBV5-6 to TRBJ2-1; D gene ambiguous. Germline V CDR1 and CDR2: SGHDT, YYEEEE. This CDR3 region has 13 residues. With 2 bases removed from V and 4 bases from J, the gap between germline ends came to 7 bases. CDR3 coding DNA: TGTGCCAGCAGCTTCCCACGGTACAATGAGCAGTTCTTC. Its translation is CASSFPRYNEQFF.

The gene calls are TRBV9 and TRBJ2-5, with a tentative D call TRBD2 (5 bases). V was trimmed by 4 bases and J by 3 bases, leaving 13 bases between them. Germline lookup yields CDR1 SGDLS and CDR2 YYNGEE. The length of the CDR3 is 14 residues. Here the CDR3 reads CASSPRLGKETQYF. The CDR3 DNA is TGTGCCAGCAGCCCAAGACTCGGGAAAGAGACCCAGTACTTC. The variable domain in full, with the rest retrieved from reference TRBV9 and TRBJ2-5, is DSGVTQTPKHLITATGQRVTLRCSPRSGDLSVYWYQQSLDQGLQFLIQYYNGEERAKGNILERFSAQQFPDLHSELNLSSLELGDSALYFCASSPRLGKETQYFGPGTRLLVL.

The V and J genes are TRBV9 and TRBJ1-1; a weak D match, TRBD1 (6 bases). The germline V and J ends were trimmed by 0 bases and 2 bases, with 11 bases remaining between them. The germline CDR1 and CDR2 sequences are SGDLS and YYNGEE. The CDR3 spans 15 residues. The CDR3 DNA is TGTGCCAGCAGCGTAGCTCTGGACAGTAACACTGAAGCTTTCTTT. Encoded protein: CASSVALDSNTEAFF.

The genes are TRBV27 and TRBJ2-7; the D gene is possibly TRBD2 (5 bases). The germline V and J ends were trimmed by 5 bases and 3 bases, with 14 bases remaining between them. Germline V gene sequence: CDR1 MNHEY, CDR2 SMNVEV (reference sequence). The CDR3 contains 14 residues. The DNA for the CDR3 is TGTGCCAGCAGTCGCCTCGGACTTCACTACGAGCAGTACTTC. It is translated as CASSRLGLHYEQYF.

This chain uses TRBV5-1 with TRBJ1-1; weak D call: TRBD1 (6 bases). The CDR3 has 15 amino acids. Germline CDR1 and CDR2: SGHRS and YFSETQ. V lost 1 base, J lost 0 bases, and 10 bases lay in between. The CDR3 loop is CASSLHGGLNTEAFF. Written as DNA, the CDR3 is TGCGCCAGCAGCTTGCATGGGGGCCTGAACACTGAAGCTTTCTTT.

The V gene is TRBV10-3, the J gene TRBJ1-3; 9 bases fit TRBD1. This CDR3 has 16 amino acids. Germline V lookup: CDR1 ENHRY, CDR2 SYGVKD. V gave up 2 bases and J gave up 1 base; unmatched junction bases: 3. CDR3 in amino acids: CAISERGQGSGNTIYF. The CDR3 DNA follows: TGTGCCATCAGTGAGAGGGGACAGGGATCTGGAAACACCATATATTTT.

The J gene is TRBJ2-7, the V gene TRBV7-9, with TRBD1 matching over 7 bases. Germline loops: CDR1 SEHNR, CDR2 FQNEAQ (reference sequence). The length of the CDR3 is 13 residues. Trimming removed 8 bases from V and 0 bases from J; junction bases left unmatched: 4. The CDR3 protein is CASRDSGSYEQYF. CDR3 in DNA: TGTGCCAGCCGGGACAGCGGCTCCTACGAGCAGTACTTC.